This TCR beta chain came from a study of shared clonotypes between healthy human individuals. CD45RO negativity and positive selection for CCR7 defined naive CD8 cells, a population that excluded terminally differentiated effector memory CD45RA+ cells. Per germline, CDR1 SGHVS and CDR2 FQNEAQ. V gave up 2 bases and J gave up 6 bases, with 14 bases separating them. The CDR3 sequence is 15 residues long. Only in-frame clones appear in the TCRdb table, and some are missing; sequencing was by immunoSEQ multiplex PCR. The sample holds around 1,900,000 clones, around 95% seen once. The chain combines TRBV7-8 with TRBJ1-5; possibly TRBD1 for D (6 bases). Sequencing input: naive CD8+ T cells from PBMCs. This clonotype originated in a man aged 18 to 30 in good health. Some clones in this sample may be carry-over from other donors' samples. The CDR3 spells CASSLSQGSGQPQHF. The CDR3 bases are TGTGCCAGCAGCTTATCTCAGGGGAGCGGTCAGCCCCAGCATTTT.